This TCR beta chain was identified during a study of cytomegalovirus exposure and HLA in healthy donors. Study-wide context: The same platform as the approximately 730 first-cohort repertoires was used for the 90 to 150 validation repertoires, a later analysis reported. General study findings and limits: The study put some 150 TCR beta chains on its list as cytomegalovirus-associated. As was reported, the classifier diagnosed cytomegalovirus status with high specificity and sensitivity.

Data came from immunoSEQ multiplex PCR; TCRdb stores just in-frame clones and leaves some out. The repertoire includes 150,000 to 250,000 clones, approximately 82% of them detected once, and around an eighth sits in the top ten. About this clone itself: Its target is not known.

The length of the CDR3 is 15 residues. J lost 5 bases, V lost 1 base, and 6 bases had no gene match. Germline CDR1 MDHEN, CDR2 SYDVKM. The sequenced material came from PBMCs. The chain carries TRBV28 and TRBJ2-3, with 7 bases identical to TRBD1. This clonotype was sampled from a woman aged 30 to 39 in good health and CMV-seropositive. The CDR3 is CASSLFGTAGDTQYF. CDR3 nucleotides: TGTGCCAGCAGTTTATTCGGGACAGCAGGAGATACGCAGTATTTT.